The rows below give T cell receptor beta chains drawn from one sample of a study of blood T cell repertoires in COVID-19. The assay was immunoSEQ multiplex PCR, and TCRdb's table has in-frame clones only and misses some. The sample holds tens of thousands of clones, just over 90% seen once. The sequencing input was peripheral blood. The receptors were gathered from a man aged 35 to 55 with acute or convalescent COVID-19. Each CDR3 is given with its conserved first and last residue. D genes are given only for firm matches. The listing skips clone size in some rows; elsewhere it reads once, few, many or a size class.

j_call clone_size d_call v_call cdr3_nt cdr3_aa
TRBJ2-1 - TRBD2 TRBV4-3 TGCGCCAGCAGCCAAGGATTACCCGGGACTAGTTATTCCCTCGGTGAGCAGTTCTTC CASSQGLPGTSYSLGEQFF
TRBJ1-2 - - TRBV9 TGTGCCAGCAGCGTAGAAGGAGATTACTATGGCTACACCTTC CASSVEGDYYGYTF
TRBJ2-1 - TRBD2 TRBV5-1 TGCGCCAGCAGGACGACTAGCGGGGGGACCTACAATGAGCAGTTCTTC CASRTTSGGTYNEQFF
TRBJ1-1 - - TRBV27 TGTGCCAGCAGTTTAGGTGGCGGGGGTGCGACTGAAGCTTTCTTT CASSLGGGGATEAFF
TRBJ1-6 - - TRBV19 TGTGCCAGTAGTATTTCAAGGGGTAGTTCACCCCTCCACTTT CASSISRGSSPLHF
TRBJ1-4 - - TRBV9 TGTGCCAGCAGCGTAGCTTCGGGGGTTATTAATGAAAAACTGTTTTTT CASSVASGVINEKLFF
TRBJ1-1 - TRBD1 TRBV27 TGTGCCAGCAGTTTAAGGGGGCAAGGTATGAACACTGAAGCTTTCTTT CASSLRGQGMNTEAFF
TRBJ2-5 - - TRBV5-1 TGCGCCAGCAGCCATCAAGAGACCCAGTACTTC CASSHQETQYF
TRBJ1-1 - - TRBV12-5 TGTGCTAGTGGTTTGGGATCTACGAACACTGAAGCTTTCTTT CASGLGSTNTEAFF
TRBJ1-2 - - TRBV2 TGTGCCAGCAGCCTCGACAGAGACTATGGCTACACCTTC CASSLDRDYGYTF
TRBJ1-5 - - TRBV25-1 TGTGCCAGCAGTGAATTCAGGGTTGGACAGCCCCAGCATTTT CASSEFRVGQPQHF
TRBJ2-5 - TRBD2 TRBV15 TGTGCCACCAGCAGAGAGGTAGCGGGATTTGGAGAGACCCAGTACTTC CATSREVAGFGETQYF
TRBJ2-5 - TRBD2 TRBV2 TGTGCCAGCAGTAACTTCTTTAGCGGGAGGGAGACCCAGTACTTC CASSNFFSGRETQYF
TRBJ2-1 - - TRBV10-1 TGCGCCAGCAGTGAGGCGGAGCTCGCTCTCGGTGAGCAGTTCTTC CASSEAELALGEQFF
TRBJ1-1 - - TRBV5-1 TGCGCCAGCAGCTGGAGCGGCTTAGTCTCTGAAGCTTTCTTT CASSWSGLVSEAFF
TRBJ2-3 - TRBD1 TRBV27 TGTGCCAGCAGTTTGGGCAGGGACAGAGATACGCAGTATTTT CASSLGRDRDTQYF
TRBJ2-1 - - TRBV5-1 TGCGCGAGTAGTAGGGACTCTTACAATGAGCAGTTCTTC CASSRDSYNEQFF
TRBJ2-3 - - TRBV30 TGTGCCTGGAGTGCTAAAACGGGCACAGATACGCAGTATTTT CAWSAKTGTDTQYF
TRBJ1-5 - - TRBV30 TGTGCCTGGAGCCGGCAGGGTGGCAATCAGCCCCAGCATTTT CAWSRQGGNQPQHF
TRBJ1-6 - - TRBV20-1 TGCAGTCTTATATATTCACCCCTCCACTTT CSLIYSPLHF
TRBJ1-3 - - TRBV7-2 TGTGCCAGCAGCTTACAGGGGTACACCATATATTTT CASSLQGYTIYF
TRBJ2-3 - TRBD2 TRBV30 TGTGCCTGGAGTCCCGGACTAGCGGGAGCTGGAGATACGCAGTATTTT CAWSPGLAGAGDTQYF
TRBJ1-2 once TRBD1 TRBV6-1 TGTGCCAGCAGTGGACAGGGGGCGGGAGGCCCATCCCCGTATGGCTACACCTTC CASSGQGAGGPSPYGYTF
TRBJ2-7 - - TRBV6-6 TGTGCCAGCCGAGACTCCCGAGTGTACGAGCAGTACTTC CASRDSRVYEQYF
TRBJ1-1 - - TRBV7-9 TGTGCCAGCAGCCCGGGTGGCAGGGTGAACACTGAAGCTTTCTTT CASSPGGRVNTEAFF
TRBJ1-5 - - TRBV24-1 TGTGCCACCAGTGCAGGGAGCAATCAGCCCCAGCATTTT CATSAGSNQPQHF
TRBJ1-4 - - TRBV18 TGTGCCAGCTCACCTCCCCGGCGGGTCCCCGAAGGGAGTAATGAAAAACTGTTTTTT CASSPPRRVPEGSNEKLFF
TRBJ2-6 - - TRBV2 TGTGCCAGCAGAGATTGGGGGGACAGCTCTGGGGCCAACGTCCTGACTTTC CASRDWGDSSGANVLTF
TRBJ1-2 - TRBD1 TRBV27 TGTGCCAGCAGTTCCCCCTCCACAGGGGGACTCGGGTATGGCTACACCTTC CASSSPSTGGLGYGYTF
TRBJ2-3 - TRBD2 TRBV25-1 TGTGCCAGCAGTGAATCTACAGTAGCGGGAGACACAGATACGCAGTATTTT CASSESTVAGDTDTQYF
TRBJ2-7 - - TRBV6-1 TGTGCCAGCAGTGATGTAGTGGCCTACGAGCAGTACTTC CASSDVVAYEQYF
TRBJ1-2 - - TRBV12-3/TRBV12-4 TGTGCCAGCAGTTCCTTTTCTAGGGGCTACACCTTC CASSSFSRGYTF
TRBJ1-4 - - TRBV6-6 TGTGCCAGCAGCGGGGCAACTAATGAAAAACTGTTTTTT CASSGATNEKLFF
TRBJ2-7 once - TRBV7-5 TGTGTCAGAAGCACGGGACTCAGCTACGAGCAGTACTTC CVRSTGLSYEQYF
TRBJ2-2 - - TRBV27 TGTGCCAGCAAAACCCCAAGCAGGGAAAAGTCCGGGGAGCTGTTTTTT CASKTPSREKSGELFF
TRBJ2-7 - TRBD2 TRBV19 TGTGCCAGTTCTAGAGGGAGGGCCTACGAGCAGTACTTC CASSRGRAYEQYF
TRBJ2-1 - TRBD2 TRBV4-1 TGCGCCAGCAGCAGAGGGACTAGCGGGAACAATGAGCAGTTCTTC CASSRGTSGNNEQFF
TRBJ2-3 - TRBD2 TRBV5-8 TGTGCCAGCAGCTTGTCTTCCATTAGCGGGCCTCGAGATACGCAGTATTTT CASSLSSISGPRDTQYF
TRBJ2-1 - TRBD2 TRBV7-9 TGTGCCAGCAGCTTTGGATCGAGCGGGGCCTCCTACAATGAGCAGTTCTTC CASSFGSSGASYNEQFF
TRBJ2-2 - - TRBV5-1 TGCGCCAGCAGCTCCCACACCCCAGACACCGGGGAGCTGTTTTTT CASSSHTPDTGELFF